This T cell receptor (beta chain) was retrieved from a study of shared clonotypes between healthy human individuals (dated by TCRdb to 2018 to 2021). Regarding the study in general: The cohort included a few men and a couple of women between 18 and 49 years of age. To increase sequencing depth and limit assay-specific biases, TCR repertoire library preparation and sequencing were carried out by different laboratories using diverse techniques. Blood TCR repertoires of roughly five healthy adults were deeply sequenced to estimate repertoire size and the extent of clonotype sharing between individuals. Between about 0.9 and 9 billion PBMCs per donor were obtained by leukapheresis. Per donor, three plates each were used for CD4 naive and CD4 memory, two for CD8 naive, and one for CD8 memory. Study-level results and caveats: Clonotypes shared by all four sorted-subset donors showed higher generation probabilities than non-shared clonotypes. Rarefaction of sorted-subset datasets indicated incomplete sequencing despite the large sequencing depth. Sampling was restricted to blood, and TCR repertoires in tissues likely differ from the TCR repertoires found in blood. Pairwise subsampling indicated that sequencing depth was expected to affect the degree of clonotype sharing among donors. Naive subsets generally had larger estimated clonotype richness than memory subsets did. Sharing across a few donors was observed for approximately 5% of naive CD4, under 4% of naive CD8, about 2.3% of memory CD4, and about 0.38% of memory CD8 clonotypes. Because the study included a small number of donors, the genetic and exposure-history diversity represented was limited.

Using the deep immunoSEQ assay, TCR CDR3 regions were amplified from genomic DNA by multiplex PCR. Genomic DNA extracted from each cell subset was distributed evenly over all wells of several immunoSEQ 96-well plates, and each plate served as one replicate. For sorted subsets, each replicate PCR was loaded with roughly 0.2 ug genomic DNA, equivalent to about 30,000 T cell genomes. Purified libraries were quantified with a Qubit 3.0 fluorometer, sized on a Bioanalyzer 2100, and re-quantified with the KAPA Library Quantification kit. Every immunoSEQ 96-well plate was sequenced on a dedicated single-read 150-cycle Illumina NextSeq 550 flow cell. The source study handled its data this way. Because the immunoSEQ output included only junctional sequences and no quality scores, the filtering could not be the same as the filtering used for full-length reads. To assign V/J genes and CDR3, sequences were annotated using PyIR, a Python wrapper for IgBLAST v1.9, with IMGT germline references. Reads were filtered out if the reads had weak V/J assignments (E-value above 1e-6), no CDR3, stop codons, out-of-frame junctions, or ambiguous translated residues. V3J clonotypes were defined by identical inferred V gene, J gene, and CDR3 amino acid sequence. Percentage overlap between repertoires was computed as shared unique clonotypes divided by the size of the smaller repertoire. Richness of each repertoire was evaluated using RTK rarefaction, the Chao1 estimator, and Recon v2.1 estimates of unobserved clonotypes. Generation probabilities for all TCRbeta clonotypes obtained by the gDNA method from a handful of donors were computed using OLGA. Held by TCRdb, this immuneACCESS table contains in-frame sequences only and omits some clones. Under half of the omission traces to an unresolved V gene where checked; the cause of the rest is unknown. V and J calls and clone size are those listed in that table; D and trimming were worked out from the DNA. The sample table lists 2 million to 3 million clones, approximately 93% of them with a count of one. About 0.39% of the sample goes to the ten largest clones.

The germline V gene encodes CDR1 SGHRS and CDR2 YFSETQ. V and J are truncated by 2 bases and 5 bases respectively, leaving an intervening sequence of 6 bases. Spanning cysteine to phenylalanine, the CDR3 consists of 12 amino acids. The retained sequence is limited to the CDR3, 36 bases, with the frame set at the first base. The donors were healthy, HIV-negative adults who had no recently reported acute infections or vaccinations. Only Caucasian adults living in Nashville, Tennessee, USA were represented among the donors. CD4+ T cells were enriched through magnetic negative selection, after which naive cells were positively selected on CD45RA and the remaining negative fraction served as the memory subset. Blood was obtained by leukapheresis, after which PBMCs were separated by Ficoll-Histopaque density gradient centrifugation and cryopreserved in liquid nitrogen vapor phase. Analytical flow cytometry was used to check the purity and quantity of every magnetically sorted T cell population. Each sorted fraction had its genomic DNA isolated and then quantified by UV absorbance on a Nanodrop 2000c.

About this clone: The specificity of this receptor is unknown. Per-base qualities were not stored, and no clone one base away is much larger.

The clonotype originates from a young man in good health. Some clones in this sample may be carry-over from other donors' samples. The sample consisted of naive CD4+ T cells from PBMCs. What this sample's cell subset or site label stands for: CD45RA+ positively selected. The sequence joins TRBV5-1 to TRBJ2-3; the best D guess is TRBD2, with 5 bases matching. The CDR3 sequence is CASSFGGDTQYF. Here is the DNA: TGCGCCAGCAGCTTCGGAGGAGATACGCAGTATTTT. When the CDR3 is completed using the reference TRBV5-1 and TRBJ2-3 genes on either side, the full variable domain is KAGVTQTPRYLIKTRGQQVTLSCSPISGHRSVSWYQQTPGQGLQFLFEYFSETQRNKGNFPGRFSGRQFSNSRSEMNVSTLELGDSALYLCASSFGGDTQYFGPGTRLTVL.